These T cell receptor beta chains were read from a single sample in a study of patients and donors after allogeneic stem cell transplantation. One entry per CDR3 protein results from TCRdb running MiXCR on the RT-PCR reads. The repertoire holds 9,500 to 15,000 distinct CDR3 sequences, with around 25% as singletons. Sequencing was performed on blood, either unsorted or a sorted T cell fraction (not recorded which). All receptors derive from a human donor who was either an allogeneic HSCT recipient or a stem cell or donor lymphocyte infusion donor (not recorded which). It is not recorded whose cells these are; they may come from a transplant donor. CDR3s include the opening cysteine and the closing phenylalanine or tryptophan. The D gene is left open where the match is weak. Part of the rows lack a size; the others show once, few, many or a class for expanded clones.

j_call: TRBJ2-7; v_call: TRBV4-2; d_call: TRBD2; clone_size: few; cdr3_aa: CASSQETSGSYEQYF; cdr3_nt: TGTGCCAGCAGCCAAGAAACTAGCGGGAGCTACGAGCAGTACTTC
j_call: TRBJ2-2; v_call: TRBV5-5; d_call: TRBD1; clone_size: -; cdr3_aa: CASSGQGAGELFF; cdr3_nt: TGTGCCAGCAGCGGACAGGGGGCCGGGGAGCTGTTTTTT
j_call: TRBJ1-1; v_call: TRBV30; d_call: TRBD1; clone_size: few; cdr3_aa: CAWSVGTAALGTEAFF; cdr3_nt: TGTGCCTGGAGTGTCGGGACAGCGGCTTTAGGCACTGAAGCTTTCTTT
j_call: TRBJ1-1; v_call: TRBV12-3/TRBV12-4; d_call: -; clone_size: -; cdr3_aa: CASSLGRVDTEAFF; cdr3_nt: TGTGCCAGCAGTTTGGGTAGGGTGGACACTGAAGCTTTCTTT
j_call: TRBJ1-2; v_call: TRBV5-1; d_call: TRBD1; clone_size: few; cdr3_aa: CASSPHTGQGNYGYTF; cdr3_nt: TGCGCCAGCAGCCCCCATACGGGACAGGGGAACTATGGCTACACCTTC
j_call: TRBJ1-1; v_call: TRBV29-1; d_call: TRBD1; clone_size: -; cdr3_aa: CSVGRTGGAFF; cdr3_nt: TGCAGCGTTGGCCGGACAGGTGGAGCTTTCTTT
j_call: TRBJ1-1; v_call: TRBV24-1; d_call: -; clone_size: -; cdr3_aa: CATSGGRGGRTEAFF; cdr3_nt: TGTGCCACCAGTGGGGGCCGTGGGGGGCGGACTGAAGCTTTCTTT
j_call: TRBJ2-3; v_call: TRBV7-2; d_call: -; clone_size: -; cdr3_aa: CASSPSTDTQYF; cdr3_nt: TGTGCCAGCAGCCCAAGCACAGATACGCAGTATTTT
j_call: TRBJ1-5; v_call: TRBV28; d_call: -; clone_size: -; cdr3_aa: CASSFWNQPQHF; cdr3_nt: TGTGCCAGCAGTTTTTGGAATCAGCCCCAGCATTTT
j_call: TRBJ2-7; v_call: TRBV20-1; d_call: -; clone_size: few; cdr3_aa: CSAFTMNYEQYF; cdr3_nt: TGCAGTGCTTTTACCATGAACTACGAGCAGTACTTC
j_call: TRBJ2-1; v_call: TRBV6-5; d_call: TRBD2; clone_size: -; cdr3_aa: CASSYTSGRGEQFF; cdr3_nt: TGTGCCAGCAGTTACACTAGCGGGAGGGGTGAGCAGTTCTTC
j_call: TRBJ1-1; v_call: TRBV4-3; d_call: -; clone_size: many; cdr3_aa: CASSQDVTYTEAFF; cdr3_nt: TGCGCCAGCAGCCAAGATGTAACGTACACTGAAGCTTTCTTT
j_call: TRBJ1-1; v_call: TRBV6-1; d_call: -; clone_size: many; cdr3_aa: CASSPPRRDPRQVEAFF; cdr3_nt: TGTGCCAGCAGTCCCCCCCGGCGGGACCCTAGACAGGTCGAAGCTTTCTTT
j_call: TRBJ1-3; v_call: TRBV27; d_call: -; clone_size: few; cdr3_aa: CASSSAGTGNTIYF; cdr3_nt: TGTGCCAGCAGTTCGGCAGGGACTGGAAACACCATATATTTT
j_call: TRBJ1-2; v_call: TRBV12-3/TRBV12-4; d_call: TRBD1; clone_size: many; cdr3_aa: CASSFDRGTGYTF; cdr3_nt: TGTGCCAGCAGTTTTGACAGGGGGACTGGCTACACCTTC
j_call: TRBJ1-1; v_call: TRBV7-3; d_call: TRBD1; clone_size: few; cdr3_aa: CASSDGGTGASTEAFF; cdr3_nt: TGTGCCAGCAGCGATGGAGGGACAGGGGCCAGCACTGAAGCTTTCTTT
j_call: TRBJ1-3; v_call: TRBV5-6; d_call: -; clone_size: many; cdr3_aa: CASSQRVFGNTIYF; cdr3_nt: TGTGCCAGCAGCCAACGGGTTTTCGGAAACACCATATATTTT
j_call: TRBJ2-3; v_call: TRBV7-3; d_call: -; clone_size: -; cdr3_aa: CASSLSGGASTDTQYF; cdr3_nt: TGTGCCAGCAGCTTAAGCGGAGGGGCGAGCACAGATACGCAGTATTTT
j_call: TRBJ1-4; v_call: TRBV30; d_call: -; clone_size: few; cdr3_aa: CASRGDDEKLFF; cdr3_nt: TGTGCCTCCCGAGGGGACGATGAAAAACTGTTTTTT
j_call: TRBJ1-5; v_call: TRBV5-1; d_call: TRBD1; clone_size: medium-sized; cdr3_aa: CASSPTGGSYQPQHF; cdr3_nt: TGCGCCAGCAGCCCTACAGGGGGCAGCTATCAGCCCCAGCATTTT
j_call: TRBJ2-7; v_call: TRBV3-1; d_call: -; clone_size: -; cdr3_aa: CASSQLDRWWDF; cdr3_nt: TGTGCCAGCAGCCAACTTGACAGGTGGTGGGACTTC
j_call: TRBJ2-7; v_call: TRBV3-1; d_call: -; clone_size: -; cdr3_aa: CASSQGHGFVYEQYF; cdr3_nt: TGTGCCAGCAGCCAAGGACATGGATTTGTCTACGAGCAGTACTTC
j_call: TRBJ2-1; v_call: TRBV6-2/TRBV6-3; d_call: TRBD1; clone_size: few; cdr3_aa: CASSNPGQGYNEQFF; cdr3_nt: TGTGCCAGCAGTAACCCGGGACAGGGTTACAATGAGCAGTTCTTC